Below are 32 T cell receptor beta chains sequenced from a single sample in a study of T cell responses to AZD1222 COVID-19 vaccine. Data came from immunoSEQ multiplex PCR; TCRdb stores just in-frame clones and leaves some out. Here the sample spans some 100,000 clones, approximately 93% being singletons. Source: peripheral blood, taken on day 0 of AZD1222 vaccination. The receptors come from an adult in good health.

The chain recombines TRBV11-2 with TRBJ1-5; TRBD1 might be the D (5 bases). The CDR3 runs to 14 residues. The germline CDR1 and CDR2 sequences are SGHAT and FQNNGV. V lost 3 bases and J lost 6, with 12 bases in between. CDR3 in amino acids: CASSLGEEGQPQHF. The CDR3 region has the DNA TGTGCCAGCAGCTTGGGGGAAGAGGGTCAGCCCCAGCATTTT.

The chain has TRBV5-4 and TRBJ2-3; 7 bases match TRBD2. V was clipped by 0 bases and J by 3 bases; unmatched bases: 7. CDR1 and CDR2 (germline): SGHNT, YYREEE (reference sequence). The CDR3 is 16 residues long. The CDR3 region is CASSLGLADTTDTQYF. The CDR3 DNA reads as TGTGCCAGCAGCTTGGGCCTAGCGGATACAACAGATACGCAGTATTTT.

The CDR3 here is CASSGTGGGGAFYNEQFF. The CDR3 DNA follows: TGTGCCAGCAGCGGGACGGGTGGCGGGGGGGCTTTTTACAATGAGCAGTTCTTC. V usage is TRBV7-2 and J usage is TRBJ2-1; 9 positions agree with TRBD2. Trimming at V came to 5 bases and at J to 4 bases, leaving 15 bases not matched to a gene. The CDR3 loop spans 18 amino acids. Germline CDR1 SGHTA, CDR2 FQGNSA. Together with reference TRBV7-2 and TRBJ2-1, the CDR3 gives the full variable domain: GAGVSQSPSNKVTEKGKDVELRCDPISGHTALYWYRQSLGQGLEFLIYFQGNSAPDKSGLPSDRFSAERTGGSVSTLTIQRTQQEDSAVYLCASSGTGGGGAFYNEQFFGPGTRLTVL.

The rearrangement joins TRBV11-2 to TRBJ2-1; possible D gene TRBD2, 7 bases. Germline loops: CDR1 SGHAT, CDR2 FQNNGV. The V and J ends lost 5 bases and 8 bases respectively, with 19 bases between them. The CDR3 has 15 amino acids. This chain's CDR3 is CASSLAKGGADEQFF. The CDR3 region has the DNA TGTGCCAGCAGCCTAGCAAAAGGGGGGGCGGATGAGCAGTTCTTC.

The V and J genes are TRBV15 and TRBJ1-5; TRBD1 matches 7 bases. V was clipped by 2 bases and J by 2 bases; unmatched bases: 6. The CDR3 totals 16 residues. The germline V gene encodes CDR1 LNHNV and CDR2 YYDKDF (reference sequence). CDR3 nucleotide sequence: TGTGCCACCAGCAGACCCACAGGGGCAGGCAATCAGCCCCAGCATTTT. Translated: CATSRPTGAGNQPQHF. The entire variable domain, with the rest obtained from reference TRBV15 and TRBJ1-5, is as follows: DAMVIQNPRYQVTQFGKPVTLSCSQTLNHNVMYWYQQKSSQAPKLLFHYYDKDFNNEADTPDNFQSRRPNTSFCFLDIRSPGLGDTAMYLCATSRPTGAGNQPQHFGDGTRLSIL.

The rearrangement joins TRBV4-3 to TRBJ2-4; no clear D gene. There are 14 residues in the CDR3. Germline lookup yields CDR1 LGHNA and CDR2 YSLEER. The V end lost 5 bases, the J end lost 5 bases, and 13 bases lay between the germline ends. CDR3 sequence (DNA): TGCGCCAGCAGCGACCCCTCCTCAGAAAACATTCAGTACTTC. As protein: CASSDPSSENIQYF.

This chain links TRBV9 with TRBJ2-1, with D unresolved. The V gene lost 0 bases and the J gene lost 8 bases, with 9 bases spanning the gap. The CDR3 is 13 amino acids. Germline loops: CDR1 SGDLS, CDR2 YYNGEE. The CDR3 here is CASSVGEGYEQFF. CDR3 coding DNA: TGTGCCAGCAGCGTAGGAGAAGGGTATGAGCAGTTCTTC.

The V call is TRBV6-1, the J call TRBJ1-5; TRBD1 agrees at 9 bases. The CDR3 is made up of 19 amino acids. Unmatched junction bases numbered 9, after V lost 0 bases and J lost 0 bases. The germline V gene has CDR1 MNHNS and CDR2 SASEGT. The CDR3 nucleotides read TGTGCCAGCAGTGAAGCGGGACAGGGCCCCCCCTATAGCAATCAGCCCCAGCATTTT. The encoded protein is CASSEAGQGPPYSNQPQHF.

The chain recombines TRBV12-3 or TRBV12-4 with TRBJ1-1, with a possible D match to TRBD1 (6 bases). The CDR3 contains 13 residues. The V end lost 3 bases, the J end lost 3 bases, and 8 bases lay between the germline ends. CDR3 DNA sequence: TGTGCCAGCAGTTTCCCAGGGGACACTGAAGCTTTCTTT. Amino acids: CASSFPGDTEAFF.

V usage is TRBV6-1 and J usage is TRBJ1-4; D is unclear. The CDR3 contains 13 residues. V lost 2 bases and J lost 3, with 4 bases in between. CDR1 and CDR2 (germline): MNHNS, SASEGT. Here the CDR3 DNA reads TGTGCCAGCAGTGAATCCCCTAATGAAAAACTGTTTTTT. Protein product: CASSESPNEKLFF.

CDR3 region: CASSLAPGVGANYGYTF. In DNA, the CDR3 is TGTGCCAGCAGCTTGGCCCCGGGGGTGGGAGCTAACTATGGCTACACCTTC. The V call is TRBV5-6, the J call TRBJ1-2; maybe TRBD1 (5 bases). Germline CDR1 and CDR2: SGHDT and YYEEEE. Trimming shortened V by 0 bases and J by 0 bases, and 15 bases separated the two germline ends. The CDR3 runs to 17 residues. Supplemented by reference TRBV5-6 and TRBJ1-2, the full variable domain reads DAGVTQSPTHLIKTRGQQVTLRCSPKSGHDTVSWYQQALGQGPQFIFQYYEEEERQRGNFPDRFSGHQFPNYSSELNVNALLLGDSALYLCASSLAPGVGANYGYTFGSGTRLTVV.

The chain employs TRBV4-1 and TRBJ2-7, with 7 bases lining up with TRBD1. Germline V CDR1 and CDR2: MGHRA, YSYEKL. V shed 2 bases and J 0 bases; nucleotides not matched to a gene: 4. The CDR3 runs 15 residues. The CDR3 DNA reads TGCGCCAGCAGCCAAACGACAGGGCCCTCCTACGAGCAGTACTTC. Amino acid sequence: CASSQTTGPSYEQYF.

The chain carries TRBV6-5 and TRBJ2-1; a weak D match, TRBD2 (6 bases). CDR3 length: 13 residues. V was shortened by 4 bases and J by 2 bases, with 6 bases between the two germline ends. The germline V gene has CDR1 MNHEY and CDR2 SVGAGI. The CDR3 is CASSWGAYNEQFF. In DNA form, the CDR3 reads TGTGCCAGCAGTTGGGGGGCCTACAATGAGCAGTTCTTC.

V usage is TRBV28 and J usage is TRBJ1-4; no clear D. V shed 3 bases and J shed 6 bases, with 11 bases lying between them. CDR3 size: 14 residues. Looked up from germline, CDR1 is MDHEN and CDR2 is SYDVKM. The CDR3 DNA follows: TGTGCCAGCAGTTTCTTGGGGAGCGATGAAAAACTGTTTTTT. Translation gives CASSFLGSDEKLFF.

This chain joins TRBV15 and TRBJ1-1; no firm D call. Germline V gene data show CDR1 as LNHNV and CDR2 as YYDKDF (reference sequence). CDR3 size: 13 residues. Trimming took off 4 bases at V and 9 bases at J, with 15 bases between the two ends. CDR3 region: CATSKGTEVKAFF. For the CDR3, the DNA is TGTGCCACCAGCAAAGGTACAGAAGTAAAAGCTTTCTTT.

This clone was detected a few times. The V gene is TRBV9, the J gene TRBJ2-7; possible D gene TRBD2, 7 bases. V was pared by 0 bases and J by 6 bases, with 22 bases between. Germline V CDR1 and CDR2: SGDLS, YYNGEE. The CDR3 runs 17 residues. CDR3 residues: CASSVVGGDYPGVEQYF. The CDR3 DNA reads as TGTGCCAGCAGCGTAGTAGGGGGGGACTACCCGGGAGTCGAGCAGTACTTC.

The chain carries TRBV29-1 and TRBJ2-2; 7 bases map to TRBD1. CDR1 is SQVTM, CDR2 ANQGSEA, per germline. The CDR3 sequence is 14 residues long. The J segment lost 7 bases and the V segment lost 4 bases, leaving 9 bases of the junction unmatched. The chain's CDR3 is CSVGVQGVGGELFF. The CDR3 bases are TGCAGCGTTGGGGTTCAGGGGGTTGGCGGGGAGCTGTTTTTT.

CDR3 protein: CATGDATLLGGPLHF. The CDR3 region has the DNA TGTGCCACCGGGGACGCCACGCTCTTGGGGGGTCCCCTCCACTTT. V is TRBV6-5 and J is TRBJ1-6, with D maybe TRBD1 (5 bases). Germline lookup yields CDR1 MNHEY and CDR2 SVGAGI. The germline V and J ends were trimmed by 10 bases and 13 bases, with 26 bases remaining between them. This CDR3 spans 15 amino acids.

The chain is built from TRBV7-2 and TRBJ1-5; no clear D. Trimming took off 4 bases at V and 0 bases at J, with 10 bases between the two ends. Germline values: CDR1 SGHTA, CDR2 FQGNSA. CDR3 length equals 15 residues. CDR3: CASSSQASSNQPQHF. Here the CDR3 DNA reads TGTGCCAGCAGCTCGCAGGCTTCTAGCAATCAGCCCCAGCATTTT.

The chain links TRBV5-1 to TRBJ2-2; D may be TRBD1 or TRBD2 (5 bases each). This CDR3 has 15 residues. Deletions cut 0 bases from V and 6 bases from J, with 12 bases between. Germline CDR1 and CDR2: SGHRS and YFSETQ. The CDR3 DNA reads TGCGCCAGCAGCTTGGTGGCCGGGGCCCCCGGGGAGCTGTTTTTT. This sequence encodes CASSLVAGAPGELFF.

V gene TRBV25-1 combines with J gene TRBJ1-1; tentative D call: TRBD1 (6 bases). Trimming left V 0 bases short and J 4 bases short, with 9 bases between. This CDR3 region has 14 residues. Germline V gene lookup returns CDR1 MGHDK and CDR2 SYGVNS. DNA for the CDR3: TGTGCCAGCAGTGAATATGGAGGGGGCACTGAAGCTTTCTTT. Its protein product is CASSEYGGGTEAFF.

The gene calls are TRBV6-1 and TRBJ1-1; D call uncertain. CDR1 is MNHNS, CDR2 SASEGT, per germline. This CDR3 region has 13 residues. Between the trimmed V and J ends, which lost 0 bases and 1 base, there was a span of 3 bases. The chain's CDR3 is CASSEARNTEAFF. CDR3 DNA: TGTGCCAGCAGTGAAGCTAGGAACACTGAAGCTTTCTTT.

This clone was seen a handful of times. The rearrangement uses TRBV6-1 and TRBJ1-1; D is undetermined. Germline V gene data show CDR1 as MNHNS and CDR2 as SASEGT. Trimming left V 2 bases short and J 1 base short, with 8 bases between. The CDR3 sequence is 14 residues long. DNA for the CDR3: TGTGCCAGCAGTGAATTCGTCGAGAACACTGAAGCTTTCTTT. Encoded protein: CASSEFVENTEAFF.

This chain links TRBV30 with TRBJ1-4; D unresolved. CDR1 and CDR2 (germline): GTSNPN, SVGIG (reference sequence). The germline V and J ends were trimmed by 3 bases and 3 bases, with 17 bases remaining between them. This CDR3 has 16 residues. In nucleotides, the CDR3 is TGTGCCTGGAGCCGGGGTAATGGGATCGCTAATGAAAAACTGTTTTTT. Its translation is CAWSRGNGIANEKLFF.

The rearrangement links TRBV2 to TRBJ1-1, with TRBD1 identical over 7 bases. The V gene end was trimmed by 8 bases and the J gene end by 5 bases; junction bases not matched to a gene: 8. Germline V gives CDR1 SNHLY, CDR2 FYNNEI. The CDR3 runs to 13 residues. Here the CDR3 DNA reads TGTGCCAGCTTTCAGGGGGAACGGACTGAAGCTTTCTTT. It yields the protein CASFQGERTEAFF. Drawing the rest from reference TRBV2 and TRBJ1-1, the complete variable domain is EPEVTQTPSHQVTQMGQEVILRCVPISNHLYFYWYRQILGQKVEFLVSFYNNEISEKSEIFDDQFSVERPDGSNFTLKIRSTKLEDSAMYFCASFQGERTEAFFGQGTRLTVV.

This rearrangement joins TRBV6-5 to TRBJ1-6; maybe TRBD1 (6 bases). Germline V CDR1 and CDR2: MNHEY, SVGAGI. The V gene lost 3 bases and the J gene lost 10 bases, with 16 bases spanning the gap. CDR3 length: 15 amino acids. The CDR3 loop reads CASSYSGTQGSPLHF. The DNA of the CDR3 is TGTGCCAGCAGTTATTCCGGGACCCAGGGGTCACCCCTCCACTTT.

The J gene is TRBJ1-5, the V gene TRBV6-5; D may be TRBD1 (6 bases). Per the germline V gene, CDR1 is MNHEY and CDR2 is SVGAGI. With 5 bases removed from V and 2 bases from J, the gap between germline ends came to 10 bases. The CDR3 covers 14 residues. For the CDR3, the DNA is TGTGCCAGCAGTCCACGGGGGCGCAATCAGCCCCAGCATTTT. It is translated as CASSPRGRNQPQHF.

This clone has more than one count but fewer than ten. The chain carries TRBV6-4 and TRBJ2-3; 11 bases match TRBD2. J lost 2 bases, V lost 6 bases, and 4 bases had no gene match. Germline V gives CDR1 MRHNA, CDR2 SNTAGT. This CDR3 is 15 amino acids long. CDR3 in amino acids: CASSETSGNTDTQYF. The CDR3 bases are TGTGCCAGCAGCGAGACTAGCGGGAACACAGATACGCAGTATTTT.

V usage is TRBV7-9 and J usage is TRBJ1-2, with 7 bases identical to TRBD1. The trim removed 5 bases at V and 8 bases at J, leaving 14 bases unmatched. This CDR3 region has 15 residues. CDR1 is SEHNR and CDR2 is FQNEAQ in the germline V gene (reference sequence). The CDR3 nucleotides read TGTGCCAGCAGCCCTTTGATGGGACAGCCGTCCGGCTACACCTTC. Translation: CASSPLMGQPSGYTF. The full variable domain, completed using reference TRBV7-9 and TRBJ1-2, is DTGVSQNPRHKITKRGQNVTFRCDPISEHNRLYWYRQTLGQGPEFLTYFQNEAQLEKSRLLSDRFSAERPKGSFSTLEIQRTEQGDSAMYLCASSPLMGQPSGYTFGSGTRLTVV.

The chain joins TRBV2 to TRBJ2-1; a weak D match, TRBD2 (5 bases). This CDR3 spans 12 amino acids. Germline values: CDR1 SNHLY, CDR2 FYNNEI. Trimming removed 6 bases at V and 7 bases at J, with 10 bases between. The CDR3 spells CASRGLGNEQFF. CDR3 coding DNA: TGTGCCAGCAGAGGACTGGGAAATGAGCAGTTCTTC.

V and J are TRBV11-2 and TRBJ1-2; D is possibly TRBD1 (5 bases). Germline-derived CDR1 and CDR2 are SGHAT and FQNNGV. This CDR3 is built from 13 residues. V dropped 1 base and J dropped 8 bases, with 11 bases sitting between them. As DNA, the CDR3 is TGTGCCAGCAGCTTAGGTGGCAGGGAGGGCTACACCTTC. Translated, it gives CASSLGGREGYTF.

The chain recombines TRBV27 with TRBJ1-2; 7 bases agree with TRBD1. Germline-derived CDR1 and CDR2 are MNHEY and SMNVEV (reference sequence). J gave up 4 bases and V 5 bases, and 16 bases lay outside the gene matches. This CDR3 is 17 amino acids long. CDR3 protein: CASSPESGQGGIYGYTF. DNA of the CDR3: TGTGCCAGCAGTCCAGAGTCGGGACAAGGGGGCATCTATGGCTACACCTTC.